Listed below are T cell receptor beta chains from one sample, sequenced in a study of metastatic and nonmetastatic thyroid tumors. TCRdb reanalyzed the PCR reads via MiXCR. The repertoire holds around 23,000 clones, with approximately 30% as singletons. The sequencing sample was made of blood. These receptors were taken from a female donor with papillary thyroid cancer or a benign thyroid nodule (not recorded which). Some clones in this sample may be carry-over from other donors' samples. Both conserved end residues are part of each CDR3. A D gene is named only where the DNA matches it firmly. Some rows have no size entry. The others give once, few or many, or a class for an expanded clone.

j_gene	v_gene	d_gene	abundance	CDR3aa	CDR3nt
TRBJ2-7	TRBV13	TRBD1	NA	CASSLEGQYKPYEQYF	TGTGCCAGCAGCTTAGAGGGACAGTACAAACCCTACGAGCAGTACTTC
TRBJ2-7	TRBV20-1	TRBD2	many	CSARLAGGPHVTMRSTYEQYF	TGCAGTGCTAGACTAGCGGGAGGCCCACACGTTACGATGCGATCTACCTACGAGCAGTACTTC
TRBJ2-7	TRBV27	TRBD2	NA	CASSWASGPYEQYF	TGTGCCAGCAGTTGGGCTAGCGGACCCTACGAGCAGTACTTC
TRBJ2-3	TRBV7-3	TRBD2	medium-sized	CASSLNSGGSTDTQYF	TGTGCCAGCAGCTTAAACTCGGGGGGTAGCACAGATACGCAGTATTTT
TRBJ1-6	TRBV2	TRBD1	once	CASSWTRTGPGSPVHF	TGTGCCAGCAGTTGGACAAGGACAGGGCCTGGCTCACCCGTCCACTTT
TRBJ2-7	TRBV25-1	TRBD1	many	CASSGDRTYEQYF	TGTGCCAGCAGCGGGGACAGGACCTACGAGCAGTACTTC
TRBJ2-7	TRBV28	TRBD2	NA	CASSPGTSGTYEQYF	TGTGCCAGCAGTCCCGGGACTAGCGGGACCTACGAGCAGTACTTC
TRBJ2-5	TRBV11-2	TRBD2	medium-sized	CASSTSGNIQETQYF	TGTGCCAGCAGTACTAGCGGGAACATCCAAGAGACCCAGTACTTC
TRBJ1-1	TRBV3-1	NA	NA	CASSQREGRAFF	TGTGCCAGCAGCCAAAGGGAGGGGAGAGCTTTCTTT
TRBJ1-2	TRBV4-2	NA	NA	CASSRTPNYGYTF	TGTGCCAGTAGCCGGACTCCTAACTATGGCTACACCTTC
TRBJ1-1	TRBV30	NA	once	CAWSRTEAFF	TGTGCCTGGAGTCGCACTGAAGCTTTCTTT
TRBJ2-7	TRBV20-1	NA	many	CSAPSRHTIGLGEQYF	TGCAGTGCCCCCTCTCGACACACGATAGGATTGGGCGAGCAGTACTTC
TRBJ2-7	TRBV29-1	TRBD2	many	CSVEPLAGYEQYF	TGCAGCGTTGAACCCCTAGCGGGCTACGAGCAGTACTTC
TRBJ2-7	TRBV4-2	TRBD2	NA	CASSHQREGREQYF	TGTGCCAGCAGCCACCAGCGGGAGGGCCGCGAGCAGTACTTC
TRBJ2-3	TRBV5-6	NA	NA	CTSSYRRLGTYTQYF	TGTACCAGCAGCTACCGACGGCTAGGCACATATACGCAGTATTTT
TRBJ2-3	TRBV3-1	TRBD1	NA	CASSQGQGTTDTQYF	TGTGCCAGCAGCCAAGGACAGGGAACCACAGATACGCAGTATTTT
TRBJ2-2	TRBV20-1	TRBD1	medium-sized	CSAVRTGVGELFF	TGCAGTGCGGTGAGGACAGGGGTCGGGGAGCTGTTTTTT
TRBJ1-2	TRBV5-1	NA	NA	CASSLDPRGQNYGYTF	TGCGCCAGCAGCTTGGACCCCAGGGGTCAGAACTATGGCTACACCTTC
TRBJ2-5	TRBV3-1	TRBD1	many	CASSQGVNRGTGETQYF	TGTGCCAGCAGCCAAGGAGTCAACAGGGGGACAGGAGAGACCCAGTACTTC
TRBJ2-1	TRBV6-6	NA	many	CASSYLRTARENEQFF	TGTGCCAGCAGTTACTTGAGGACAGCCAGGGAAAATGAGCAGTTCTTC
TRBJ1-6	TRBV20-1	NA	medium-sized	CSARYTLGSNSPLHF	TGCAGTGCTAGATACACCCTTGGGAGTAATTCACCCCTCCACTTT
TRBJ2-3	TRBV27	TRBD2	many	CASSKGRGVTREGTDTQYF	TGTGCCAGCAGCAAAGGGCGAGGGGTAACGCGGGAGGGCACAGATACGCAGTATTTT
TRBJ1-6	TRBV2	NA	medium-sized	CASREQGSYNSPLHF	TGTGCCAGCAGAGAACAGGGTTCCTATAATTCACCCCTCCACTTT
TRBJ2-7	TRBV5-1	TRBD1	medium-sized	CASSLAGQGVDEQYF	TGCGCCAGCAGCTTGGCCGGGCAGGGGGTGGATGAGCAGTACTTC
TRBJ2-1	TRBV5-1	NA	NA	CASSFLGFADEQFF	TGCGCCAGCAGCTTCCTGGGATTCGCGGATGAGCAGTTCTTC
TRBJ1-5	TRBV2	TRBD1	NA	CASSAGQGSNQPQHF	TGTGCCAGCAGTGCGGGACAGGGGAGCAATCAGCCCCAGCATTTT
TRBJ2-7	TRBV5-1	TRBD1	NA	CASATGTGGYSEQYF	TGCGCCAGCGCAACCGGGACAGGTGGTTACAGCGAGCAGTACTTC
TRBJ1-1	TRBV2	NA	many	CASSVTGWTEAFF	TGTGCCAGCAGTGTTACCGGGTGGACTGAAGCTTTCTTT
TRBJ2-7	TRBV6-1	TRBD1	NA	CASSEARGTGGYEQYF	TGTGCCAGCAGTGAAGCCAGGGGGACAGGGGGTTACGAGCAGTACTTC
TRBJ1-3	TRBV11-2	TRBD1	NA	CASTTGTGASGNTIYF	TGTGCCAGCACGACCGGGACAGGGGCCTCTGGAAACACCATATATTTT
TRBJ1-5	TRBV6-2/TRBV6-3	NA	many	CASSYGGRVRSNQPQHF	TGTGCCAGCAGTTACGGGGGGCGAGTGAGGAGCAATCAGCCCCAGCATTTT
TRBJ2-2	TRBV7-8	NA	medium-sized	CASSFPPPRQWNTGELFF	TGTGCCAGCAGCTTCCCCCCGCCGCGACAATGGAACACCGGGGAGCTGTTTTTT
TRBJ2-3	TRBV11-3	NA	many	CASSLGDGLLESSTDTQYF	TGTGCCAGCAGCTTAGGGGACGGGCTACTGGAATCTAGCACAGATACGCAGTATTTT
TRBJ1-1	TRBV7-2	NA	many	CASSARGGAEAFF	TGTGCCAGCAGCGCGAGGGGGGGTGCTGAAGCTTTCTTT
TRBJ2-5	TRBV7-2	TRBD1	many	CASSLSGTAQETQYF	TGTGCCAGCAGCTTATCCGGGACAGCCCAAGAGACCCAGTACTTC
TRBJ1-5	TRBV28	NA	many	CASSLTDRQPQHF	TGTGCCAGCAGTTTGACCGACAGACAGCCCCAGCATTTT
TRBJ1-2	TRBV20-1	NA	NA	CSALGLGTYGYTF	TGCAGTGCTTTGGGCCTAGGTACCTATGGCTACACCTTC
TRBJ1-2	TRBV4-3	TRBD1	many	CASSQGQGAEYGYTF	TGCGCCAGCAGCCAGGGACAGGGGGCCGAATATGGCTACACCTTC
TRBJ2-7	TRBV29-1	NA	NA	CSVEKGLEQYF	TGCAGCGTTGAGAAGGGGCTCGAGCAGTACTTC
TRBJ1-5	TRBV27	NA	NA	CASRSMGTANQPQHF	TGTGCCAGCAGGAGTATGGGGACTGCTAATCAGCCCCAGCATTTT
TRBJ1-5	TRBV6-1	NA	many	CASSARGGQPQHF	TGTGCCAGCAGTGCCCGGGGCGGGCAGCCCCAGCATTTT
TRBJ2-1	TRBV12-3/TRBV12-4	TRBD2	many	CASSRLAGGNNEQFF	TGTGCCAGCAGCCGGCTAGCGGGGGGGAACAATGAGCAGTTCTTC
TRBJ2-3	TRBV20-1	TRBD2	NA	CSARTSGSTDTQYF	TGCAGTGCTAGGACTAGCGGGAGCACAGATACGCAGTATTTT
TRBJ1-5	TRBV5-8	NA	many	CASSLARGSNQPQHF	TGTGCCAGCAGCTTGGCCAGGGGAAGCAATCAGCCCCAGCATTTT
TRBJ2-1	TRBV28	NA	many	CASSLRQVGRVNEQFF	TGTGCCAGCAGTCTAAGACAGGTTGGGAGGGTCAATGAGCAGTTCTTC
TRBJ1-5	TRBV2	NA	medium-sized	CASRDAGAAQPQHF	TGTGCCAGCAGGGACGCAGGGGCGGCTCAGCCCCAGCATTTT
TRBJ1-2	TRBV6-2/TRBV6-3	TRBD1	few	CASSSTGDGYTF	TGTGCCAGCAGTTCAACAGGGGATGGCTACACCTTC
TRBJ2-3	TRBV5-4	TRBD2	many	CASSWQGGRLAGVTDTQYF	TGTGCCAGCAGCTGGCAGGGGGGCCGACTAGCGGGGGTGACAGATACGCAGTATTTT
TRBJ1-1	TRBV28	NA	many	CASSTNTEAFF	TGTGCCAGCAGTACGAACACTGAAGCTTTCTTT
TRBJ2-1	TRBV18	NA	many	CASSPKKLAYNEQFF	TGTGCCAGCTCACCAAAAAAACTAGCCTACAATGAGCAGTTCTTC
TRBJ2-3	TRBV12-3/TRBV12-4	NA	many	CASSRTDTQYF	TGTGCCAGCAGCCGAACAGATACGCAGTATTTT
TRBJ1-5	TRBV20-1	NA	medium-sized	CSARGGSDSNQPQHF	TGCAGTGCTAGGGGAGGCAGCGATAGCAATCAGCCCCAGCATTTT
TRBJ2-1	TRBV30	NA	many	CAWSSAIYNEQFF	TGTGCCTGGAGCAGCGCAATCTACAATGAGCAGTTCTTC
TRBJ2-1	TRBV10-3	TRBD2	NA	CANTGLAGVGNEQFF	TGTGCAAACACCGGACTAGCGGGTGTGGGTAATGAGCAGTTCTTC
TRBJ2-5	TRBV30	NA	NA	CAWSVGGVETQYF	TGTGCCTGGAGTGTAGGGGGGGTGGAGACCCAGTACTTC
TRBJ2-1	TRBV12-3/TRBV12-4	NA	many	CASSPTTPSSYNEQFF	TGTGCCAGCAGCCCCACAACCCCGAGCTCCTACAATGAGCAGTTCTTC
TRBJ1-1	TRBV18	NA	many	CASSVNHDTEAFF	TGTGCCAGCTCCGTTAACCACGACACTGAAGCTTTCTTT
TRBJ2-2	TRBV3-1	NA	NA	CASTLSTVTNTGELFF	TGTGCCAGCACCCTGTCGACAGTGACGAACACCGGGGAGCTGTTTTTT
TRBJ1-6	TRBV7-9	NA	NA	CASSFEQGIGTPLHF	TGTGCCAGCAGCTTCGAACAGGGTATTGGAACACCCCTCCACTTT
TRBJ1-5	TRBV27	NA	few	CASSDGDSNQPQHF	TGTGCCAGCAGCGACGGGGATAGCAATCAGCCCCAGCATTTT